This T cell receptor (beta chain) was documented in a study of response to subunit inactivated influenza vaccine. Germline-derived CDR1 and CDR2 are MNHNS and SASEGT. The CDR3 is 16 amino acids. Trimming removed 4 bases from V and 2 bases from J, with 15 bases in between. Using its own MiXCR run on the RT-PCR reads, TCRdb lists one record per CDR3 protein. The sample holds over 650,000 distinct CDR3 sequences; 18% are singletons and the top ten take 11%. In the case of this clonotype: As yet, its antigen is unknown.

Study findings and constraints: The authors suggested that few new T cells are recruited per seasonal influenza vaccination.

The TCR originated in a man over 45 who received an inactivated influenza vaccine. The specimen comprised PBMCs from blood, sampled less than 6 days after vaccination. The V call is TRBV6-1, the J call TRBJ1-5; possible D gene TRBD1, 5 bases. The CDR3 DNA follows: TGTGCCAGCAGTGCCGAACTCAGGGTCGGCAATCAGCCCCAGCATTTT. It translates to CASSAELRVGNQPQHF.